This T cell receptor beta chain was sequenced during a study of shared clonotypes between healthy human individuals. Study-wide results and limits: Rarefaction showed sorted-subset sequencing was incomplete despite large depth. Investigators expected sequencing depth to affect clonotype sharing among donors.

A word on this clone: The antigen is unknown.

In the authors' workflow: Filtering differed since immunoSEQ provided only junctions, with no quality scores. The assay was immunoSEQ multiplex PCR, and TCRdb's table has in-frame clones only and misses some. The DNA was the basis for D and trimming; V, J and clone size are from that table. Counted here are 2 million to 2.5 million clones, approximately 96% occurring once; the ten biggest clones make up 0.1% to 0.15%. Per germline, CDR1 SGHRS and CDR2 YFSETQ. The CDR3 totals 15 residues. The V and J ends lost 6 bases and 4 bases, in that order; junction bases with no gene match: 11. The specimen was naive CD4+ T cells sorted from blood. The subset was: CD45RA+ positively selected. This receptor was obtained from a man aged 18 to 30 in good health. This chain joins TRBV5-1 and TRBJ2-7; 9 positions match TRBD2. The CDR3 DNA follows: TGCGCCAGCACCTTTAGCGGGAGCACAATTTACGAGCAGTACTTC. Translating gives CASTFSGSTIYEQYF.